These T cell receptor beta chains were read from a single sample in a study of blood T cell repertoires in COVID-19. Data came from immunoSEQ multiplex PCR; TCRdb stores just in-frame clones and leaves some out. Of 400,000 or so clones listed, 90% were seen once; the top ten hold 0.6%. Sequenced material: PBMCs or T cells enriched from blood (not recorded which). All receptors come from a man aged 18 to 30 who had recovered from COVID-19. The CDR3 runs from the conserved cysteine through the conserved F or W. D genes are given only for firm matches. Part of the rows lack a size; the others show once, few, many or a class for expanded clones.

D: .; J: TRBJ1-1; size: .; V: TRBV30; DNA: TGTGCCTGGAGTGTATACAGATCGGGAACTGAAGCTTTCTTT; CDR3: CAWSVYRSGTEAFF
D: TRBD2; J: TRBJ2-2; size: .; V: TRBV3-1/TRBV3-2; DNA: TGTGCCAGCAGCACGGGACTAGGTAACACCGGGGAGCTGTTTTTT; CDR3: CASSTGLGNTGELFF
D: TRBD1; J: TRBJ1-4; size: .; V: TRBV27; DNA: TGTGCCAGCAGAGGACAGGACCACTCCAATGAAAAACTGTTTTTT; CDR3: CASRGQDHSNEKLFF
D: TRBD2; J: TRBJ2-7; size: once; V: TRBV9; DNA: TGTGCCAGCAGCCCCCGAGCGGGAGTCTACGAGCAGTACTTC; CDR3: CASSPRAGVYEQYF
D: TRBD2; J: TRBJ2-5; size: .; V: TRBV5-1; DNA: TGCGCCAGCAGCTTCCGGGAGGGAGAGACCCAGTACTTC; CDR3: CASSFREGETQYF
D: .; J: TRBJ2-1; size: .; V: TRBV29-1; DNA: TGCAGCGTCTCCGGGACTGCTTCCTACAATGAGCAGTTCTTC; CDR3: CSVSGTASYNEQFF
D: .; J: TRBJ2-7; size: .; V: TRBV7-3; DNA: TGTGCCAGCAGCTTAGGGGAGGACGAGCAGTACTTC; CDR3: CASSLGEDEQYF
D: .; J: TRBJ1-1; size: .; V: TRBV7-2; DNA: TGTGCCAGCAGCTTCGCGACAGCAGGTGAAGCTTTCTTT; CDR3: CASSFATAGEAFF
D: .; J: TRBJ2-7; size: once; V: TRBV2; DNA: TGTGCCAGCAGTTCTAACAGGGACTCCTACGAGCAGTACTTC; CDR3: CASSSNRDSYEQYF
D: TRBD2; J: TRBJ2-7; size: .; V: TRBV10-1; DNA: TGCGCCAGCAGTGAGTCACCGACTAGCGGGAGCCAGCAGTACTTC; CDR3: CASSESPTSGSQQYF
D: TRBD2; J: TRBJ2-3; size: .; V: TRBV5-1; DNA: TGCGCCAGCAGCTTAGGGGCTAGCGGGCCCGATACGCAGTATTTT; CDR3: CASSLGASGPDTQYF
D: TRBD2; J: TRBJ2-3; size: .; V: TRBV5-1; DNA: TGCGCCAGCAGCTCTAGCGGGAGGGCAGATACGCAGTATTTT; CDR3: CASSSSGRADTQYF
D: TRBD2; J: TRBJ2-1; size: few; V: TRBV19; DNA: TGTGCCAGTAGTACGGCTAGCGGGGGGTTGAATGAGCAGTTCTTC; CDR3: CASSTASGGLNEQFF
D: TRBD1; J: TRBJ1-1; size: .; V: TRBV28; DNA: TGTGCCAGCAGCACGATCTGGACAGGTGAAGTCACTGAAGCTTTCTTT; CDR3: CASSTIWTGEVTEAFF
D: .; J: TRBJ1-1; size: .; V: TRBV9; DNA: TGTGCCAGCAGCGTAGGGGGGGCTGAAGCTTTCTTT; CDR3: CASSVGGAEAFF
D: .; J: TRBJ1-2; size: .; V: TRBV11-1; DNA: TGTGCCAGCAGCTTAGCACAGGGCTATGGCTACACCTTC; CDR3: CASSLAQGYGYTF
D: .; J: TRBJ1-2; size: .; V: TRBV5-1; DNA: TGCGCCAGCAGCTTGGCCTGGACGGACATCTATGGCTACACCTTC; CDR3: CASSLAWTDIYGYTF
D: .; J: TRBJ1-5; size: .; V: TRBV6-5; DNA: TGTGCCAGCAGTAGACAGGTAGGGGAAGATCAGCCCCAGCATTTT; CDR3: CASSRQVGEDQPQHF
D: .; J: TRBJ2-2; size: .; V: TRBV2; DNA: TGTGCCAGCACCCAGGGGGGCCCCGGGGAGCTGTTTTTT; CDR3: CASTQGGPGELFF
D: .; J: TRBJ1-5; size: .; V: TRBV2; DNA: TGTGCCAGCAGCACCCGGGACATTCAGCCCCAGCATTTT; CDR3: CASSTRDIQPQHF
D: .; J: TRBJ2-7; size: many; V: TRBV6-6; DNA: TGTGCCAGCAGTCCGAGCGGCACCCCCAAAGAATACGAGCAGTACTTC; CDR3: CASSPSGTPKEYEQYF
D: TRBD2; J: TRBJ2-3; size: .; V: TRBV28; DNA: TGTGCCAGCAGGACCGGGACTAGCGGGAGCTACACAGATACGCAGTATTTT; CDR3: CASRTGTSGSYTDTQYF
D: TRBD1; J: TRBJ1-6; size: .; V: TRBV3-1/TRBV3-2; DNA: TGTGCCAGCAGCCAAGAGGCAGGGGGCTGGTCACCCCTCCACTTT; CDR3: CASSQEAGGWSPLHF
D: .; J: TRBJ2-2; size: few; V: TRBV7-6; DNA: TGTGCCAGCAGCTTAGATATAAACACCGGGGAGCTGTTTTTT; CDR3: CASSLDINTGELFF
D: TRBD1; J: TRBJ1-5; size: .; V: TRBV20-1; DNA: TGCAGTGCTAGTAAGAGGGGGCGAGACCAGCCCCAGCATTTT; CDR3: CSASKRGRDQPQHF
D: TRBD1; J: TRBJ1-2; size: .; V: TRBV19; DNA: TGTGCCAGTAGGATGGACAGGGAAGGGTATGGCTACACCTTC; CDR3: CASRMDREGYGYTF
D: .; J: TRBJ1-1; size: .; V: TRBV19; DNA: TGTGCCAGTAGTGACTCCGTGGAGGCTTTCTTT; CDR3: CASSDSVEAFF
D: .; J: TRBJ1-2; size: .; V: TRBV11-3; DNA: TGTGCCAGCAGCTTAGATATGACAGGTAGCGGCTACACCTTC; CDR3: CASSLDMTGSGYTF
D: .; J: TRBJ1-6; size: .; V: TRBV28; DNA: TGTGCCAGCAGTTCACGGACAGACGATAATTCACCCCTCCACTTT; CDR3: CASSSRTDDNSPLHF
D: .; J: TRBJ2-7; size: .; V: TRBV24-1; DNA: TGTGCCACCATAACAGACCACTCTCCTGTTTCCTACGAGCAGTACTTC; CDR3: CATITDHSPVSYEQYF
D: .; J: TRBJ2-2; size: .; V: TRBV7-9; DNA: TGTGCCAGCAGCCGGACAGTCCCCGGGGAGCTGTTTTTT; CDR3: CASSRTVPGELFF
D: TRBD1; J: TRBJ1-2; size: .; V: TRBV18; DNA: TGTGCCAGCTCACCCGGACAGGGTTCCAACTATGGCTACACCTTC; CDR3: CASSPGQGSNYGYTF
D: TRBD2; J: TRBJ2-1; size: .; V: TRBV10-1; DNA: TGCGCCAGCAGTGAGTCGGTTAAGCGGGAGGGGAGGAATGAGCAGTTCTTC; CDR3: CASSESVKREGRNEQFF
D: TRBD2; J: TRBJ2-7; size: .; V: TRBV30; DNA: TGTGCCTGGAGTGGCCAGGGGGTAGCGGGAGACTCCTACGAGCAGTACTTC; CDR3: CAWSGQGVAGDSYEQYF
D: TRBD1; J: TRBJ2-3; size: .; V: TRBV5-6; DNA: TGTGCCAGCAGCTGGGGGACAGAGAACACAGATACGCAGTATTTT; CDR3: CASSWGTENTDTQYF
D: .; J: TRBJ2-3; size: .; V: TRBV5-4; DNA: TGTGCCAGCAGCTTGGGCGGGTCATATACGCAGTATTTT; CDR3: CASSLGGSYTQYF
D: .; J: TRBJ1-2; size: .; V: TRBV20-1; DNA: TGCAGTGCTAGTGGCGGGAACCCTAACTATGGCTACACCTTC; CDR3: CSASGGNPNYGYTF
D: .; J: TRBJ1-3; size: .; V: TRBV10-1; DNA: TGCGCCAGCAGTCACGACAGGACTGGAAACACCATATATTTT; CDR3: CASSHDRTGNTIYF
D: TRBD1; J: TRBJ2-6; size: .; V: TRBV28; DNA: TGTGCCAGTCTGGCAGGGGGTACAAACTCTGGGGCCAACGTCCTGACTTTC; CDR3: CASLAGGTNSGANVLTF
D: TRBD2; J: TRBJ2-2; size: few; V: TRBV7-9; DNA: TGTGCCAGCAGCTTTACTAGCGGGGCCCTATTCGGGGAGCTGTTTTTT; CDR3: CASSFTSGALFGELFF
D: .; J: TRBJ1-6; size: .; V: TRBV10-3; DNA: TGTGCCATCAGTGAACCCTCGGGCAGGGCTAATTCACCCCTCCACTTT; CDR3: CAISEPSGRANSPLHF
D: .; J: TRBJ1-1; size: .; V: TRBV27; DNA: TGTGCCAGCAGTTTATACGGGAACACTGAAGCTTTCTTT; CDR3: CASSLYGNTEAFF
D: TRBD1; J: TRBJ1-5; size: .; V: TRBV19; DNA: TGTGCCAGTATGGGGGACAGGGATTTCCAGCCCCAGCATTTT; CDR3: CASMGDRDFQPQHF
D: TRBD2; J: TRBJ2-3; size: .; V: TRBV3-1/TRBV3-2; DNA: TGTGCCAGCAGCCTAGGGCTAGCGGGTACAGATACGCAGTATTTT; CDR3: CASSLGLAGTDTQYF
D: .; J: TRBJ1-2; size: .; V: TRBV4-1; DNA: TGCGCCAGCAGTTCAATGGGTCAGGGGACGAGAGGCTACACCTTC; CDR3: CASSSMGQGTRGYTF
D: .; J: TRBJ1-1; size: .; V: TRBV28; DNA: TGTGCCAGCAGTACTGTACAGGGTAACCTATACACTGAAGCTTTCTTT; CDR3: CASSTVQGNLYTEAFF
D: .; J: TRBJ1-3; size: .; V: TRBV19; DNA: TGTGCCAGTAGTATCACCCGGGCAGGGAAGTATGGTAACACCATATATTTT; CDR3: CASSITRAGKYGNTIYF